Listed below are T cell receptor beta chains from one sample, sequenced in a study of T cell repertoires in ileal Crohn's disease. Data came from immunoSEQ multiplex PCR; TCRdb stores just in-frame clones and leaves some out. The table has 2,000 to 2,500 clones, around 96% seen once. Sequenced material: ileal tissue. All receptors come from an adult with Crohn's disease. The CDR3 runs from the conserved cysteine through the conserved F or W. Expanded clones get a size class; other rows say once, few or many, or leave the size out.

V	size	J	CDR3
TRBV19	.	TRBJ1-3	CASSSRVLSGNTIYF
TRBV11-3	.	TRBJ2-5	CASSFGRGGPRETQYF
TRBV23-1	.	TRBJ2-5	CASPYRGGGETQYF
TRBV30	.	TRBJ1-4	CAWRGGAVGEKLFF
TRBV7-8	once	TRBJ1-1	CASSSTGQEENGITEAFF
TRBV11-2	.	TRBJ1-3	CASSLGGVSGNTIYF
TRBV2	.	TRBJ2-1	CASEGRGVFNEQFF
TRBV18	.	TRBJ2-1	CASSPRGEDYNEQFF
TRBV5-4	.	TRBJ2-1	CASSLVLAGDSEQFF
TRBV2	.	TRBJ2-7	CASRMGTLASYEQYF
TRBV7-2	.	TRBJ1-5	CASSSGQGIGQPQHF
TRBV7-2	.	TRBJ1-1	CASRYRVRMNTEAFF
TRBV16	.	TRBJ2-1	CASSPGAGVYNEQFF
TRBV4-1	.	TRBJ2-4	CASSQDILDARGF
TRBV5-5	.	TRBJ1-2	CASSLGYSSYGYTF
TRBV5-1	.	TRBJ1-2	CASSATSGNQIYGYTF
TRBV10-2	.	TRBJ1-5	CASSWGGGNQPQHF
TRBV18	once	TRBJ1-1	CASSPVTGGNTEAFF
TRBV23-1	.	TRBJ2-7	CASSQPDRVNYEQYF
TRBV27	.	TRBJ1-2	CASSLIGGYDYGYTF
TRBV29-1	.	TRBJ2-1	CSVVGTSETYNEQFF
TRBV6-1	.	TRBJ1-1	CASGRQGGNTEAFF
TRBV19	.	TRBJ2-1	CASSTQGVNEQFF
TRBV11-2	.	TRBJ2-2	CASSFYRGATGELFF
TRBV4-2	.	TRBJ2-3	CASTTSGRSTDTQYF
TRBV28	.	TRBJ1-6	CASSGTGGYSPLHF
TRBV9	.	TRBJ2-3	CASSVRLRDTQYF
TRBV30	.	TRBJ1-3	CAWSSQGKSSGNTIYF
TRBV6-1	.	TRBJ1-4	CASSVRSGGVGEKLFF
TRBV9	.	TRBJ1-6	CASSVVQGPPLHF
TRBV25-1	.	TRBJ2-1	CASSRAGGWNEQFF
TRBV10-3	.	TRBJ1-1	CAVPGVNTEAFF
TRBV11-2	.	TRBJ1-1	CASSLPQGRTEAFF
TRBV19	.	TRBJ2-2	CASSISFRTGELFF
TRBV5-4	.	TRBJ1-3	CASSPFRGNQNTIYF
TRBV5-4	once	TRBJ2-3	CASSAQGNTQYF
TRBV6-6	once	TRBJ1-2	CASRNEGGYTF
TRBV6-1	.	TRBJ2-1	CASSDAPVGNEQFF
TRBV11-2	.	TRBJ1-2	CASSSGRAGGYTF
TRBV5-1	.	TRBJ2-6	CASSIGQGAYSTSGANVLTF